The entry below gives a single T cell receptor (beta chain) sequence along with its context. Its antigen remains undetermined. No base quality information exists; no much larger clone differs at one position. The sample belongs to a study of blood T cell repertoires in COVID-19 (TCRdb year 2020). About the investigation overall: Collaborator samples came from the United States, Italy and Spain and covered acute and convalescent phases of COVID-19. The dataset comprised deeply sampled blood TCRbeta repertoires from subjects exposed to, actively infected with, or recovered from COVID-19. The samples were drawn from two sources: the first 160 participants of the ongoing ImmuneRACE study, and 1,000 to 1,500 subjects contributed by 6 global collaborators. The sample metadata nearly always contained a de-identified subject ID, COVID-19 status, age in years and sex. A freely available public database, intended as a resource for researchers studying the immune response to SARS-CoV-2, is where the repertoires were released. Where available, HLA class I and class II types were obtained from metadata supplied by the sample provider rather than from assay-based typing. The material from the prospective study consisted of cDNA or gDNA derived from T cells, B-cell-depleted T cells, or PBMCs.

Summary of the overall study and its limitations: How much clinical and demographic metadata was included differed by source and by participant, and the metadata was provided uncurated.

Participants in the prospective study were aged about 18 to 95 years, lived in 20 to 25 United States geographic areas, and enrolled through a virtual design. In the prospective study, cohorts were assigned on the basis of participant-reported clinical history obtained from a screening survey and a study questionnaire. Recovered participants in ImmuneRACE Cohort 3 were defined as having two consecutive negative NP/OP PCR tests, clearance from a healthcare professional, or resolution of symptoms. Each participant in the prospective study had whole blood, serum and a nasopharyngeal or oropharyngeal swab collected by mobile phlebotomists. Additional blood draws and questionnaires over an approximately two-month period could optionally be provided by prospective study participants. Prospective study blood samples were shipped either frozen or at room temperature before DNA extraction. The immunoSEQ Assay, a bias-controlled multiplex PCR, was used to amplify TCRbeta CDR3 regions from genomic DNA. The paper's data handling went like this. Nucleated cell counts per sample were estimated from amplification of reference gene primers within the assay. To quantify the absolute abundance of each unique TCRbeta CDR3 rearrangement, sequence reads were collapsed and filtered. For each sample, productive Simpson clonality was calculated by taking the square root of Simpson's diversity index across productive rearrangements. TCRdb obtained this table from immuneACCESS and retained in-frame rearrangements with V and J assigned. These tables miss some clones; where compared with another copy, unresolved V genes account for less than half of the shortfall, and the remainder is unexplained. Clonal size and the V and J genes are those of that table, whereas D and trimming came from the DNA. This sample lists about 320,000 clones; roughly 87% were detected once. The top ten clonotypes cover approximately 9% of the sample.

Material for sequencing was PBMCs or T cells enriched from blood (not recorded which). This sequence was found in a woman aged 18-35 years who had recovered from COVID-19.

Here the CDR3 is given as CSASPRQGYEQYF. The bases are TGCAGTGCTAGTCCTCGACAGGGGTACGAGCAGTACTTC. The chain is assembled from TRBV20-1 and TRBJ2-7, and TRBD1 matches 8 of the central bases. The germline V gene (reference sequence) yields DFQATT for CDR1 and SNEGSKA for CDR2. Trimmed from V: 3 bases; trimmed from J: 4 bases; junction bases lacking a gene match: 5. Spanning cysteine to phenylalanine, the CDR3 consists of 13 amino acids. Here the CDR3 DNA is all that survives: 39 bases in frame from base 1.